The present T cell receptor (beta chain) was sequenced within a study of cytomegalovirus exposure and HLA in healthy donors. Concerning this clone itself: A read error may produce the germline difference seen at one junction end.

The study ran its PCR with 60 Vbeta and 13 Jbeta primers. Only in-frame clones appear in the TCRdb table, and some are missing; sequencing was by immunoSEQ multiplex PCR. The sample records around 200,000 clones, 80% being singletons. The germline V gene encodes CDR1 SEHNR and CDR2 FQNEAQ (reference sequence). The CDR3 contains 17 residues. What was sequenced was PBMCs. The sequence was collected from a boy aged 5-17 years in good health and CMV-seronegative. The genes are TRBV7-9 and TRBJ1-2; TRBD1 matches at 9 bases. The CDR3 is CSSSITGGYTPNYGYTF. As DNA, the CDR3 is TGTTCCAGCAGCATTACAGGGGGCTATACGCCTAACTATGGCTACACCTTC. Full variable domain (missing parts from reference TRBV7-9 and TRBJ1-2): DTGVSQNPRHKITKRGQNVTFRCDPISEHNRLYWYRQTLGQGPEFLTYFQNEAQLEKSRLLSDRFSAERPKGSFSTLEIQRTEQGDSAMYLCSSSITGGYTPNYGYTFGSGTRLTVV.